This T cell receptor beta chain comes out of a study of cytomegalovirus exposure and HLA in healthy donors. Study-wide points: In vitro work confirmed that three CMV-associated chains recognize CMV antigens. Researchers reported in a later analysis that a missense DCLRE1C variant was tied to TCR beta V- and J-gene trimming. The likely explanation for a cluster of highly shared sequence variants was sequencing artifact.

Of note for this clone: Its target is not known.

CDR3 size: 13 residues. Looked up from germline, CDR1 is MNHEY and CDR2 is SVGAGI. Trimming took off 5 bases at V and 3 bases at J, with 11 bases between the two ends. PCR used 60 Vbeta primers and 13 Jbeta primers. Assay used: immunoSEQ multiplex PCR; TCRdb lists only in-frame clones, some missing. This sample yields about 160,000 clones, of which around 73% are seen a single time; about 1.5% belongs to the top ten. The V gene is TRBV6-5, the J gene TRBJ2-7, with D maybe TRBD2 (5 bases). The sample was PBMCs. The clonotype comes from a male donor in good health and CMV-seronegative. CDR3 sequence (DNA): TGTGCCAGCAGTAGGGAGAGCCTCTACGAGCAGTACTTC. This codes for CASSRESLYEQYF.